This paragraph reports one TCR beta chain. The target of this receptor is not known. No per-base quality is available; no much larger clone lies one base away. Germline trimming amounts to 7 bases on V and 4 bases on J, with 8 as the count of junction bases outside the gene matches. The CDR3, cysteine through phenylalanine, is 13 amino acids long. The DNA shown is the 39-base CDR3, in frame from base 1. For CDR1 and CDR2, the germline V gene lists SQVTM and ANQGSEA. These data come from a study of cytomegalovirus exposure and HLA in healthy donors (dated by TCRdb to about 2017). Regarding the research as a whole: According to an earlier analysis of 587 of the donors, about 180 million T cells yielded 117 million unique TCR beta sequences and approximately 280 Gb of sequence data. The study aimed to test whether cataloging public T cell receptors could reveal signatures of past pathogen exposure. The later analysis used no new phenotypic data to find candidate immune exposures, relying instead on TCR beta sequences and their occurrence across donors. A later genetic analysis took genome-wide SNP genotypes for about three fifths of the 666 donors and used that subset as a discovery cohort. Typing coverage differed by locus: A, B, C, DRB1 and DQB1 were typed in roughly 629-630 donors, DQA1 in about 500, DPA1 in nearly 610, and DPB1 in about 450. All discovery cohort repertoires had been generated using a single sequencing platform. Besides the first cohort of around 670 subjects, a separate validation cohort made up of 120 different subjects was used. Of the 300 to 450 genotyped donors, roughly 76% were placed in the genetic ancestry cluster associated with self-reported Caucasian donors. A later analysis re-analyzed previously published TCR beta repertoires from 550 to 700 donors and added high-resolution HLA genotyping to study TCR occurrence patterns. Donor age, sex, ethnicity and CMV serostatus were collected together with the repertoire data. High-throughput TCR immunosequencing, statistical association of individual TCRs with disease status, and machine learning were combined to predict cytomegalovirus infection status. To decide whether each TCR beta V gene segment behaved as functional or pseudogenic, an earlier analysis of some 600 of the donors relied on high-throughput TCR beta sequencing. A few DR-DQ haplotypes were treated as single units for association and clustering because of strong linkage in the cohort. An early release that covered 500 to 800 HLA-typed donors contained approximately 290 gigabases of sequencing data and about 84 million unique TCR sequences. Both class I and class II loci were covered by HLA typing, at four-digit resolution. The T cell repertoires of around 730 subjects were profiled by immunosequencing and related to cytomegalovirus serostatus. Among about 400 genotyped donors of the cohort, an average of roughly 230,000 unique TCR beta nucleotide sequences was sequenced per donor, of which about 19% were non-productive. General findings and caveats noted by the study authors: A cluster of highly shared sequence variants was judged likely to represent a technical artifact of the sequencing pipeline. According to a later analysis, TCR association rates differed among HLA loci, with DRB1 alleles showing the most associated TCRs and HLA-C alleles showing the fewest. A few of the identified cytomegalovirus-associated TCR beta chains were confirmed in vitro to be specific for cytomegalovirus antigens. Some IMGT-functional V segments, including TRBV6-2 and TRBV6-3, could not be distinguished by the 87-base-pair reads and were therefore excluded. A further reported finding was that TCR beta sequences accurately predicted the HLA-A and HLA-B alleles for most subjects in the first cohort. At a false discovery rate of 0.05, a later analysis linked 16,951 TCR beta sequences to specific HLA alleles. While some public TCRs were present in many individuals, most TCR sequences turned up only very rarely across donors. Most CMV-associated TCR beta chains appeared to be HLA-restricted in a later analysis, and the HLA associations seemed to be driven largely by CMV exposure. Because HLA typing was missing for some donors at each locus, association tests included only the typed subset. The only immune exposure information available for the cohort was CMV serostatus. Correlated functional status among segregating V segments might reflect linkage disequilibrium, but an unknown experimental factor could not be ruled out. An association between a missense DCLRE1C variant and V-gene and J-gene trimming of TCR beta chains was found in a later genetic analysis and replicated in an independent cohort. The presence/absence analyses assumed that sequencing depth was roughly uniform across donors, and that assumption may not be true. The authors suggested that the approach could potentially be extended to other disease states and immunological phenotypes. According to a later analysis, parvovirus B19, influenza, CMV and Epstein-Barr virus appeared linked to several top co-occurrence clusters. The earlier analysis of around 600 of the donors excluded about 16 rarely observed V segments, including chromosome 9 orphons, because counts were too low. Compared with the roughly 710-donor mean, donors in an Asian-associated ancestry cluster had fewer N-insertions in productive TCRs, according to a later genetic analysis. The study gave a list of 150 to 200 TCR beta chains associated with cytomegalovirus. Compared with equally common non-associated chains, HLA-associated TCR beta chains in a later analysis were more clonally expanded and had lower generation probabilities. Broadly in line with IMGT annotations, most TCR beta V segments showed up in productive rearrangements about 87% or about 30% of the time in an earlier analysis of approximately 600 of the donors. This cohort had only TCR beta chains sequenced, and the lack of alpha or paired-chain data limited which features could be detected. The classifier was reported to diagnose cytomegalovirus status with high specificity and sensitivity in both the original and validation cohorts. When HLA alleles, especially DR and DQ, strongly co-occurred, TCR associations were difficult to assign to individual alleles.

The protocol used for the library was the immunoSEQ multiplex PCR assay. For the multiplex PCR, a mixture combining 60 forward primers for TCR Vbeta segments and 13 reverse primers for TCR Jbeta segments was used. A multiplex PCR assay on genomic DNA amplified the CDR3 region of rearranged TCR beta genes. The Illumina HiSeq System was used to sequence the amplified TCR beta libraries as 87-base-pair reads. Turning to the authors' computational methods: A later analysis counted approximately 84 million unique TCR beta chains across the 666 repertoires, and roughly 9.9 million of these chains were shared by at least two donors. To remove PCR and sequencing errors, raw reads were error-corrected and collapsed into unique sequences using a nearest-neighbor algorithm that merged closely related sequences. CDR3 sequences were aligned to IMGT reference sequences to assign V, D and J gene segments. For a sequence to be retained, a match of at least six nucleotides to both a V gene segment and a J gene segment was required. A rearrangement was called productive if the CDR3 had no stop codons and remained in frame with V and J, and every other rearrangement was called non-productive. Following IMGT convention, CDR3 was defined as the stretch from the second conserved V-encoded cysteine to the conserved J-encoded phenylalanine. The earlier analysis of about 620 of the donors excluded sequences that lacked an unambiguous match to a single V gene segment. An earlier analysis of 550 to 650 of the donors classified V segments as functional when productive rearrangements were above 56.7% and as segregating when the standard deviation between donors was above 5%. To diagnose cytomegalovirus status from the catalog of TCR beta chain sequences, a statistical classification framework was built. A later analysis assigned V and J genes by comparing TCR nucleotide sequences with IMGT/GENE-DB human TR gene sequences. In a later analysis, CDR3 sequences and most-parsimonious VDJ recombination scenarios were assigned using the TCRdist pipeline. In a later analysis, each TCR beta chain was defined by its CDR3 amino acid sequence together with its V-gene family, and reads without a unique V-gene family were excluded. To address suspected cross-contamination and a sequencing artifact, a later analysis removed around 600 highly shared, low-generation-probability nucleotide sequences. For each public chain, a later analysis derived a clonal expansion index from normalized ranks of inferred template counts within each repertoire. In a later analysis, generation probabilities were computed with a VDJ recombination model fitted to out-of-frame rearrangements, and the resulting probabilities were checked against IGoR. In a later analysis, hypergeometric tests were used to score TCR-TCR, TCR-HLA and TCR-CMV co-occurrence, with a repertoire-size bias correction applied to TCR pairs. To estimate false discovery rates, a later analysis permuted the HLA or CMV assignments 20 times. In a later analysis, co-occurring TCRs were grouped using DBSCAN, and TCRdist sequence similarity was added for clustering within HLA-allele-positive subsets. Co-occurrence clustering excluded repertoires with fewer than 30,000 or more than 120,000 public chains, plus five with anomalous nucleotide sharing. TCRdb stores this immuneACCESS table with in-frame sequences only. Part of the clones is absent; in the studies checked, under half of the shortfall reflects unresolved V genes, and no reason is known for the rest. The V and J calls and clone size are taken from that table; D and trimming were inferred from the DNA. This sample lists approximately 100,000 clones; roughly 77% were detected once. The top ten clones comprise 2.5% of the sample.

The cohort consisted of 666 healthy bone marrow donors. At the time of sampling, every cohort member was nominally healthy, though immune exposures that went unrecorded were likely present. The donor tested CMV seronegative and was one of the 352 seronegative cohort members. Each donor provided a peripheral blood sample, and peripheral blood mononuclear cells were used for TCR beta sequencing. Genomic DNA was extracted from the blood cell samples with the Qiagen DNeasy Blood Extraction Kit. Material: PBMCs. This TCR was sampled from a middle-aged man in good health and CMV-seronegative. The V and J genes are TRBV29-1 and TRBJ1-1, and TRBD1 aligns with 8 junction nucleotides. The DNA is TGCAGCGCAGCAGGGGGCTTTGGCACTGAAGCTTTCTTT. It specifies CSAAGGFGTEAFF.